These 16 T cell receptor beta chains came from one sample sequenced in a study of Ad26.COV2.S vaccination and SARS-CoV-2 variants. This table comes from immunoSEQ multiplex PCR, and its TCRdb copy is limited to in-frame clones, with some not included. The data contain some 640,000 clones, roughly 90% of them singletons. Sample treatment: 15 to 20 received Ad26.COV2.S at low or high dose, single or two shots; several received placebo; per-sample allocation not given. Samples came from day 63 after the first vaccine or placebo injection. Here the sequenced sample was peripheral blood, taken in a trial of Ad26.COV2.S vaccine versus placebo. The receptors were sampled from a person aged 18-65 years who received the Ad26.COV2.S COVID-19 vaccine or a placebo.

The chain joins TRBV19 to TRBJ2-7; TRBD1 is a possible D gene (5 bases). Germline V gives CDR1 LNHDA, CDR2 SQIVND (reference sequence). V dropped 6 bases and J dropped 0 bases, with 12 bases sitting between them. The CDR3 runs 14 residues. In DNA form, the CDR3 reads TGTGCCAGTAGCGACCTCGGACACTCCTACGAGCAGTACTTC. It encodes CASSDLGHSYEQYF.

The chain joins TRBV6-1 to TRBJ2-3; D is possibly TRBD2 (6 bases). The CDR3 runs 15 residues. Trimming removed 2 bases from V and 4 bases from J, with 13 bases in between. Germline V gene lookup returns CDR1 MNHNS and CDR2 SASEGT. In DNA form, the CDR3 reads TGTGCCAGCAGTGAACAACTAGCTGGCGCAGATACGCAGTATTTT. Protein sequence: CASSEQLAGADTQYF.

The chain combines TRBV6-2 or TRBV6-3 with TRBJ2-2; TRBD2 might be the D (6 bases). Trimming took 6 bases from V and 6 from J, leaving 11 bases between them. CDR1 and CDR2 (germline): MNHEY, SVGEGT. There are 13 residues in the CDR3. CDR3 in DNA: TGTGCCAGCAGCCTCGGCGGGGCCGGGGAGCTGTTTTTT. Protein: CASSLGGAGELFF.

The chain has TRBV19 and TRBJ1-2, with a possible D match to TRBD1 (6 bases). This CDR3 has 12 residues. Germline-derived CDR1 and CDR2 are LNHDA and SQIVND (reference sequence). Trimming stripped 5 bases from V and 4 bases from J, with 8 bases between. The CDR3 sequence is CASSLRGYGYTF. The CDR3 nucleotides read TGTGCCAGTAGTCTCAGGGGCTATGGCTACACCTTC. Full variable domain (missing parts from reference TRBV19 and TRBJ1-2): DGGITQSPKYLFRKEGQNVTLSCEQNLNHDAMYWYRQDPGQGLRLIYYSQIVNDFQKGDIAEGYSVSREKKESFPLTVTSAQKNPTAFYLCASSLRGYGYTFGSGTRLTVV.

The chain's CDR3 is CASSPGGDVEKLFF. Written as DNA, the CDR3 is TGTGCCAGCAGCCCAGGGGGCGATGTTGAAAAACTGTTTTTT. The J gene is TRBJ1-4, the V gene TRBV7-2; 8 bases align to TRBD1. The CDR3 totals 14 residues. The germline CDR1 and CDR2 sequences are SGHTA and FQGNSA. The V and J ends lost 5 bases and 7 bases, in that order; junction bases with no gene match: 6.

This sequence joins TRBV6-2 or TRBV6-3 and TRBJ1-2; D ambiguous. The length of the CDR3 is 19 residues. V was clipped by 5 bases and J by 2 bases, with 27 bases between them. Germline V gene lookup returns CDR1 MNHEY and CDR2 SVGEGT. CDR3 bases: TGTGCCAGCAGTCCGAATGGACTGGGAGGTCTGGGAGCCAACTATGGCTACACCTTC. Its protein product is CASSPNGLGGLGANYGYTF.

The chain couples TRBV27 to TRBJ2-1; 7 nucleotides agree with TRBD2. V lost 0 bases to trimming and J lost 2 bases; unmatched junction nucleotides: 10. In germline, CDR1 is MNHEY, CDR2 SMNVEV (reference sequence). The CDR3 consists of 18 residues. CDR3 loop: CASSLSSVFLAAYNEQFF. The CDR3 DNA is TGTGCCAGCAGTTTATCGAGTGTTTTCCTAGCGGCCTACAATGAGCAGTTCTTC.

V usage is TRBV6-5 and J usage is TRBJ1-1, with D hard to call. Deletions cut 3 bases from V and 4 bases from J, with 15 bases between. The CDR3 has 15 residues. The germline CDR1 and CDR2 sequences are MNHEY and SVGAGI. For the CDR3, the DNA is TGTGCCAGCAGTTATCCCCCGGACGTGAGCACTGAAGCTTTCTTT. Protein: CASSYPPDVSTEAFF.

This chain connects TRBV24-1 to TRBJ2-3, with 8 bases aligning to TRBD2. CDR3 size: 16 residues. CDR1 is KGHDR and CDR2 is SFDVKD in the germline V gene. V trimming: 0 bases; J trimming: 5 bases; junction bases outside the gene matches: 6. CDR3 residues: CATSDLRDGRVDTQYF. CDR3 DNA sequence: TGTGCCACCAGTGATTTGCGGGACGGGAGGGTAGATACGCAGTATTTT.

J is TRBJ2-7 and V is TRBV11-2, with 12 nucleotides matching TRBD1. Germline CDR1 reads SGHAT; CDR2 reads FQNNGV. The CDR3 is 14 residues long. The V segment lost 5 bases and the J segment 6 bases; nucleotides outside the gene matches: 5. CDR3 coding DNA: TGTGCCAGCAGCGTCGGGACAGGGGGCTCCGAGCAGTACTTC. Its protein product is CASSVGTGGSEQYF.

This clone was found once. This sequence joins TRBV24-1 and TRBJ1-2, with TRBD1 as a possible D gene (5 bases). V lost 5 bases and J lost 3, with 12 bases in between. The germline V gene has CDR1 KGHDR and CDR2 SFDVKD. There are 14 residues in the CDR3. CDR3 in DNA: TGTGCCACCAGTGCCGGGGACCTATACTATGGCTACACCTTC. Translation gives CATSAGDLYYGYTF.

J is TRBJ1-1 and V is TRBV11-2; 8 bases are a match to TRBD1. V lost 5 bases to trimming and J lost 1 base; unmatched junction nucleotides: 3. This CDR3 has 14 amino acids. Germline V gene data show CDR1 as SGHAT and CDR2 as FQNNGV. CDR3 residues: CASSSQGANTEAFF. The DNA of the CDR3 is TGTGCCAGCAGCAGCCAGGGGGCGAACACTGAAGCTTTCTTT.

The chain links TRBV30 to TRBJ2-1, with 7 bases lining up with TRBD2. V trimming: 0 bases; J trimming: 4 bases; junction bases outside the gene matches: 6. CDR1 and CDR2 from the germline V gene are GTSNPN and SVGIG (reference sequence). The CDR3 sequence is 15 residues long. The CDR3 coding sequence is TGTGCCTGGAGTGTCAAAGCGGGGCTTTACAATGAGCAGTTCTTC. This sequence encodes CAWSVKAGLYNEQFF.

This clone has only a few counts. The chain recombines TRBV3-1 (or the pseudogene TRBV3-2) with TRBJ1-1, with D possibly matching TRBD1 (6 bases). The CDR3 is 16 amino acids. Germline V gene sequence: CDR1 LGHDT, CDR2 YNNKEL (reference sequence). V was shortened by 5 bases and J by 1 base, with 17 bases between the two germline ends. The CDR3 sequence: CASSNHHREENTEAFF. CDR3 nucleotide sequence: TGTGCCAGCAGCAACCACCACAGGGAGGAGAACACTGAAGCTTTCTTT.

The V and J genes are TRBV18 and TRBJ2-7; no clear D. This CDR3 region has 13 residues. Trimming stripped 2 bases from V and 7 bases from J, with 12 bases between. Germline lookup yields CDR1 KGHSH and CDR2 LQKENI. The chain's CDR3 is CASSPNSNEEQYF. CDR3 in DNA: TGTGCCAGCTCACCAAACAGTAACGAAGAGCAGTACTTC.

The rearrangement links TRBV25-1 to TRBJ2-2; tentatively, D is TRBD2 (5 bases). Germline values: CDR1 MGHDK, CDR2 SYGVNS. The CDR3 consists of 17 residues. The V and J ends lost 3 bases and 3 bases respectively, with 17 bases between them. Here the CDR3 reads CASSEFFERKDTGELFF. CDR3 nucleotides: TGTGCCAGCAGTGAGTTTTTTGAGCGGAAAGACACCGGGGAGCTGTTTTTT.